This T cell receptor beta chain is from a study of blood T cells in healthy people across ages. As for the study in general: The template switching approach captured approximately one barcoded beta molecule for every two T cells. Study-wide results and caveats: The percentage of naive T cells correlated strongly with TCR beta diversity. Donor CMV status, an unknown factor, possibly confounded changes in expanded clonotypes.

Germline CDR1 reads LGHNA; CDR2 reads YNFKEQ. The CDR3 spans 14 residues. Trimming removed 0 bases from V and 3 bases from J, with 9 bases in between. Primers used in a second PCR of roughly 7 to 12 cycles were a sample-barcoded 5' primer and a J-beta primer mix. All cDNA molecules were each tagged by a template-switch adaptor with 12 random nucleotides. TCRdb re-analysed the 5' RACE reads in MiXCR, keeping a single row per CDR3 protein. The sample lists about 1 million distinct CDR3 sequences, 45% occurring once. For this clonotype: Its target is not known.

The sequence was obtained from a woman in her sixties or seventies in good health. Sequenced input: blood. The V gene is TRBV4-2, the J gene TRBJ2-7; D unclear. Here the CDR3 reads CASSQDIGDYEQYF. The CDR3 DNA follows: TGTGCCAGCAGCCAAGATATCGGAGACTACGAGCAGTACTTC.